Following are 9 T cell receptor beta chains from one sample sequenced in a study of blood T cells in healthy people across ages. A second PCR, run for roughly 7 to 11 cycles, used a sample-barcoded 5' primer plus a J-beta primer mix. From the 5' RACE reads, TCRdb called clonotypes with MiXCR, one entry per CDR3 protein. The sample yields 650,000 to 1,000,000 distinct CDR3 sequences, 30% to 45% seen once. The sequencing input was blood. The receptors come from a man between 18 and 35 years old in good health.

V and J are TRBV20-1 and TRBJ1-5; TRBD1 aligns across 7 bases. Germline V CDR1 and CDR2: DFQATT, SNEGSKA (reference sequence). The V gene end was trimmed by 6 bases and the J gene end by 2 bases; junction bases not matched to a gene: 10. The CDR3 consists of 15 residues. The CDR3 sequence: CSALPQGRGNQPQHF. The DNA of the CDR3 is TGCAGTGCATTGCCACAGGGGAGAGGCAATCAGCCCCAGCATTTT.

This clonotype has just a few counts. The V call is TRBV12-5, the J call TRBJ2-3; 7 nucleotides match TRBD1. The CDR3 has 15 residues. Germline lookup yields CDR1 LGHNT and CDR2 FRNRAP. J lost 1 base, V lost 6 bases, and 7 bases had no gene match. The CDR3 bases are TGTGCTAGTGGCTTAACCGACAGGGGCACAGATACGCAGTATTTT. The encoded protein is CASGLTDRGTDTQYF.

In its sample, this clonotype was seen a few times. The chain uses TRBV4-3 and TRBJ1-4; 9 bases fit TRBD1. The germline V gene encodes CDR1 LGHNA and CDR2 YSLEER. With V trimmed by 2 bases and J by 3 bases, 1 base remained unmatched. CDR3 length: 15 residues. CDR3 region: CASSQRDRANEKLFF. DNA for the CDR3: TGCGCCAGCAGCCAACGGGACAGGGCTAATGAAAAACTGTTTTTT.

The rearrangement links TRBV6-2 or TRBV6-3 to TRBJ2-7, with D possibly TRBD2 on 6 matching bases. V was clipped by 8 bases and J by 0 bases, with 11 bases between them. This CDR3 comprises 13 residues. Germline V gene data show CDR1 as MNHEY and CDR2 as SVGEGT. CDR3 sequence reads: CASREQASYEQYF. In DNA, the CDR3 is TGTGCCAGCCGGGAGCAGGCCTCCTACGAGCAGTACTTC.

This clonotype has a single count. Since a much larger clone is just one base distant, this may be a read error. This sequence joins TRBV27 and TRBJ2-7; D remains unclear. Germline CDR1 and CDR2: MNHEY and SMNVEV (reference sequence). Between the trimmed V and J ends, which lost 6 bases and 1 base, there was a span of 19 bases. CDR3 length: 16 residues. The CDR3 DNA sequence: TGTGCCAGCAGGAAAACTGACATCGGATTGTCCTACGAGCAGTACTTC. It encodes CASRKTDIGLSYEQYF.

The rearrangement uses TRBV6-6 and TRBJ1-1, with TRBD1 matching over 12 bases. The CDR3 runs 16 residues. V dropped 5 bases and J dropped 4; count of bases not matched to a gene: 8. From germline, CDR1 is MNHNY and CDR2 SVGAGI (reference sequence). This chain's CDR3 is CASSTGQGAAGTEAFF. The CDR3 nucleotides read TGTGCCAGCAGTACGGGACAGGGGGCGGCGGGCACTGAAGCTTTCTTT.

Details on this clonotype: One end of the junction fails to match germline, which may point to a read error. This rearrangement joins TRBV27 to TRBJ2-3; the match to TRBD1 covers 8 bases. CDR3 size: 14 residues. The germline V gene encodes CDR1 MNHEY and CDR2 SMNVEV (reference sequence). CDR3 protein: CTSTRDRSTDTQYF. Here the CDR3 DNA reads TGTACCAGCACAAGGGACAGGAGCACAGATACGCAGTATTTT.

The chain employs TRBV28 and TRBJ2-1; D is unclear. The CDR3 is made up of 12 amino acids. Germline loops: CDR1 MDHEN, CDR2 SYDVKM. Trimming shortened V by 3 bases and J by 5 bases, and 5 bases separated the two germline ends. The CDR3, as DNA: TGTGCCAGCAGTTTGCGGCACAATGAGCAGTTCTTC. This translates into CASSLRHNEQFF.

The chain's CDR3 is CATSKADKYEQYF. The CDR3 coding sequence is TGTGCCACCAGCAAAGCTGACAAATACGAGCAGTACTTC. J is TRBJ2-7 and V is TRBV15; D not resolved. V lost 4 bases and J lost 4, with 11 bases in between. The CDR3 has 13 amino acids. Germline CDR1 LNHNV, CDR2 YYDKDF (reference sequence).